The sequence of this T cell receptor beta chain was determined in a study of cytomegalovirus exposure and HLA in healthy donors (dated by TCRdb to 2015 to 2018). Study-level background: An earlier analysis of several hundred of the donors reported approximately 280 Gb of sequence data and around 110 million unique TCR beta sequences obtained from about 170 million T cells. An early release that covered about 600 HLA-typed donors contained approximately 300 gigabases of sequencing data and 85 million to 100 million unique TCR sequences. Of the 398 genotyped donors, 81% fell in the genetic ancestry cluster associated with self-reported Caucasian donors. The study was designed to test whether signatures of past pathogen exposure could be identified by cataloging public T cell receptors. The study profiled the T cell repertoires of about 640 subjects by immunosequencing and related them to cytomegalovirus serostatus. Along with the roughly 710-subject first cohort, a separate validation cohort of over a hundred different subjects was used. To predict cytomegalovirus infection status, the study combined high-throughput TCR immunosequencing, statistical association of individual TCRs with disease status, and machine learning. A later analysis re-examined previously published TCR beta repertoires from over 500 donors and added high-resolution HLA genotyping to investigate patterns of TCR occurrence. Rather than drawing on any new phenotypic data, the later analysis identified candidate immune exposures from TCR beta sequences and the way those sequences occurred across donors. An earlier analysis of 450 to 750 of the donors used high-throughput TCR beta sequencing to judge whether each TCR beta V gene segment behaved as functional or pseudogenic. Alongside the repertoire data, information on donor age, sex, ethnicity and CMV serostatus was compiled. A later genetic analysis took genome-wide SNP genotypes for about 55% of the roughly 670 donors and used that subset as a discovery cohort. Every repertoire in the discovery cohort had been generated on one and the same sequencing platform. Both class I and class II loci were covered by HLA typing, at four-digit resolution. The number of typed donors differed by locus: about 620-630 for A, B, C, DRB1 and DQB1; 522 for DQA1; about 600 for DPA1; and 450 to 480 for DPB1. Because of strong linkage in the cohort, a few DR-DQ haplotypes were treated as single units for association and clustering. Across some 400 genotyped donors of the cohort, an average of approximately 220,000 unique TCR beta nucleotide sequences per donor were sequenced, and roughly 18% of those sequences were non-productive.

The cohort comprised fewer than 750 healthy bone marrow donors. All cohort members were sampled while nominally healthy, although unrecorded immune exposures were likely present. The donor tested CMV seropositive, placing the donor among the approximately 310 seropositive members of the cohort. A peripheral blood sample was collected from each donor, and TCR beta sequencing was performed on peripheral blood mononuclear cells. Genomic DNA extraction from the blood cell samples was performed with the Qiagen DNeasy Blood Extraction Kit. This clone was counted a single time. What this receptor recognizes is not known. Base qualities are not recorded, but no much larger clone differs from it by a single base. Libraries came from the immunoSEQ multiplex PCR assay. For the multiplex PCR, a mixture combining 60 forward primers for TCR Vbeta segments and 13 reverse primers for TCR Jbeta segments was used. The CDR3 region of rearranged TCR beta genes was amplified from genomic DNA by a multiplex PCR assay. The Illumina HiSeq System was used to sequence the amplified TCR beta libraries as 87-base-pair reads. In the original analysis: Across the 666 repertoires, a later analysis counted 75 million to 90 million unique TCR beta chains, roughly 11 million of which were shared by at least two donors. Raw reads were error-corrected and collapsed into unique sequences with a nearest-neighbor algorithm that merged closely related sequences to remove PCR and sequencing errors. CDR3 sequences were aligned to IMGT reference sequences to assign V, D and J gene segments. For a sequence to be retained, at least a six-nucleotide match to both a V gene segment and a J gene segment was required. A rearrangement counted as productive if the CDR3 had no stop codons and remained in frame with V and J, and every other rearrangement counted as non-productive. Following IMGT convention, CDR3 was defined as the stretch from the second conserved V-encoded cysteine to the conserved J-encoded phenylalanine. The earlier analysis of 450 to 750 of the donors excluded any sequence lacking an unambiguous match to a single V gene segment. In an earlier analysis of several hundred of the donors, V segments were called functional above 56.7% productive rearrangements and were called segregating when the between-donor standard deviation exceeded 5%. A statistical classification framework was developed to diagnose cytomegalovirus status using the catalog of TCR beta chain sequences. In a later analysis, TCR nucleotide sequences were compared against IMGT/GENE-DB human TR gene sequences so that V and J genes could be assigned. The TCRdist pipeline was used in a later analysis to assign CDR3 sequences and most-parsimonious VDJ recombination scenarios. In a later analysis, each TCR beta chain was defined by its CDR3 amino acid sequence together with its V-gene family, and reads without a unique V-gene family were excluded. In a later analysis, 450 to 600 highly shared, low-generation-probability nucleotide sequences were removed to address suspected cross-contamination and a sequencing artifact. In a later analysis, a clonal expansion index was calculated for each public chain from normalized within-repertoire ranks of inferred template counts. In a later analysis, generation probabilities were computed with a VDJ recombination model fitted to out-of-frame rearrangements, and the resulting probabilities were checked against IGoR. In a later analysis, TCR-TCR, TCR-HLA and TCR-CMV co-occurrence was scored with hypergeometric tests, and a repertoire-size bias correction was applied to TCR pairs. False discovery rates were estimated in a later analysis by permuting HLA or CMV assignments 20 times. In a later analysis, co-occurring TCRs were grouped using DBSCAN, with TCRdist sequence similarity added in when clustering inside HLA-allele-positive subsets. Repertoires with fewer than 30,000 or more than 120,000 public chains were left out of co-occurrence clustering, as were about 5 repertoires with anomalous nucleotide sharing. TCRdb obtained this table from immuneACCESS and retained in-frame rearrangements with V and J assigned. These tables miss some clones; where compared with another copy, unresolved V genes account for less than half of the shortfall, and the remainder is unexplained. V and J calls plus clone size are reproduced from that table; the DNA served to infer D and trimming. In this sample the table shows approximately 75,000 clones, roughly 82% of which occur a single time. Of the sample, around 18% falls within the top ten clones.

What the study reported, not specific to this receptor: Cytomegalovirus status was reported to be diagnosed by the classifier with high specificity and sensitivity in both the original and validation cohorts. Linkage disequilibrium might explain the correlated functional status among segregating V segments, but an unknown experimental factor could not be ruled out. A later genetic analysis reported fewer N-insertions in productive TCRs among donors in an Asian-associated ancestry cluster than the roughly 700-donor mean. A later genetic analysis associated a missense DCLRE1C variant with V-gene and J-gene trimming of TCR beta chains, and an independent cohort replicated the association. A cluster of highly shared sequence variants was judged likely to be a technical artifact of the sequencing pipeline. The cohort was sequenced for TCR beta chains only, and without alpha or paired-chain data the features that could be detected were limited. When HLA alleles, especially DR and DQ, strongly co-occurred, TCR associations were difficult to assign to individual alleles. In vitro tests confirmed that three of the cytomegalovirus-associated TCR beta chains recognize cytomegalovirus antigens. In a later analysis, over 15,000 TCR beta sequences were associated with specific HLA alleles at a false discovery rate of 0.05. The earlier analysis of 587 of the donors excluded 15 to 20 rarely observed V segments, including chromosome 9 orphons, because counts were too low. The authors suggested that the approach could potentially be generalized to other disease states and immunological phenotypes. Sequencing depth was assumed to be roughly uniform across donors in the presence/absence analyses, though that assumption may not hold. Most TCR sequences were seen in very few donors, while some public TCRs were found in many individuals. Because the 87-base-pair reads could not distinguish some IMGT-functional V segments, including TRBV6-2 and TRBV6-3, those segments were excluded. In an earlier analysis of about 600 of the donors, most TCR beta V segments appeared in productive rearrangements about 87% or about 30% of the time, broadly matching IMGT annotations. A total of about 150 TCR beta chains were listed by the study as associated with cytomegalovirus. A further reported finding was that TCR beta sequences accurately predicted the HLA-A and HLA-B alleles for most subjects in the first cohort. In a later analysis, HLA-associated TCR beta chains showed more clonal expansion and lower generation probabilities than non-associated chains that were equally common. In a later analysis, several top co-occurrence clusters were reported to appear linked to parvovirus B19, influenza, CMV and Epstein-Barr virus. HLA typing was unavailable for some donors at each locus, so association tests used only the typed subset. Immune exposure information for the cohort was limited to CMV serostatus. In a later analysis, the rate of TCR association differed among HLA loci, with DRB1 alleles having the most associated TCRs and HLA-C alleles having the fewest. A later analysis found that most CMV-associated TCR beta chains appeared HLA-restricted, with HLA associations seemingly driven largely by CMV exposure.

CDR1 and CDR2 (KGHSH, LQKENI) derive from the germline V gene. V is cut back by 6 bases and J by 9 bases, with 9 bases in the junction unmatched. The CDR3, cysteine through phenylalanine, is 14 amino acids long. The retained sequence is limited to the CDR3, 42 bases, with the frame set at the first base. This TCR was recovered from a man aged 70 or older in good health and CMV-seropositive. This chain joins TRBV18 to TRBJ2-7; 12 central bases correspond to TRBD1. The specimen was PBMCs. DNA sequence: TGTGCCAGCTCGAGTGGGACAGGGGGCAGAAGGCAGTACTTC. This sequence encodes CASSSGTGGRRQYF. Beyond the CDR3, the reference TRBV18 and TRBJ2-7 genes provide the residues; the full variable domain reads: NAGVMQNPRHLVRRRGQEARLRCSPMKGHSHVYWYRQLPEEGLKFMVYLQKENIIDESGMPKERFSAEFPKEGPSILRIQQVVRGDSAAYFCASSSGTGGRRQYFGPGTRLTVT.